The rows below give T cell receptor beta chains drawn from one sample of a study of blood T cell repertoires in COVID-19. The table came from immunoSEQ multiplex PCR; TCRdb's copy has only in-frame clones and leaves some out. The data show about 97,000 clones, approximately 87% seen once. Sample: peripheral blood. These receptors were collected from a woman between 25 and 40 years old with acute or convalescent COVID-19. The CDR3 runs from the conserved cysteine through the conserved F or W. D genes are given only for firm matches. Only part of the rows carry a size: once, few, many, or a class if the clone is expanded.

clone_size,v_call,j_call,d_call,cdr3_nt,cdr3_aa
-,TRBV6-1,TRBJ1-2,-,TGTGCCAGCAGTGAAGCATTGGGGGGTGCGGATGGCTACACCTTC,CASSEALGGADGYTF
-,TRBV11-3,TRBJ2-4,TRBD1,TGTGCCAGCAGCTCTTGGGCTTTCGGGACAGCCTCTTCCATTCAGTACTTC,CASSSWAFGTASSIQYF
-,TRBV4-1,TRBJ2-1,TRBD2,TGCGCCAGCAGCCTTAAAGGGCGTAGCGGGGGGGACAATGAGCAGTTCTTC,CASSLKGRSGGDNEQFF
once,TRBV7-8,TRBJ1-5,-,TGTGCCAGCAGCTTCACCGGGTTCCTGAGGGACATTAATAGCAATCAGCCCCAGCATTTT,CASSFTGFLRDINSNQPQHF
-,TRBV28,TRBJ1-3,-,TGTGCCACCAGGAAAGAGCGCGGAGGGGCTGGAAACACCATATATTTT,CATRKERGGAGNTIYF
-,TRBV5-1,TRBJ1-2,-,TGCGCCAGCAGCCTCCCCTCGAACTATGGCTACACCTTC,CASSLPSNYGYTF
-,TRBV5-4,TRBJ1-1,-,TGTGCCAGCAGCCCGGGTCGCCTGGGCACTGAAGCTTTCTTT,CASSPGRLGTEAFF
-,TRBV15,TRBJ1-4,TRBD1,TGTGCCACCAGCAGAGATTGGGGGACAGTGAATGAAAAACTGTTTTTT,CATSRDWGTVNEKLFF
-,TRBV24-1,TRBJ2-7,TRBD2,TGTGCCACCAGTGATCCCCGGGAGGGGGTGGACGAGCAGTACTTC,CATSDPREGVDEQYF
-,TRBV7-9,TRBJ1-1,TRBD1,TGTGCCAGCAGTCCCTTGCGGACAGGGGCGAACACTGAAGCTTTCTTT,CASSPLRTGANTEAFF
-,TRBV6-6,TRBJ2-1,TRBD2,TGTGCCAGCAGTTTATGGACTAGCGGGTTTAACAATGAGCAGTTCTTC,CASSLWTSGFNNEQFF
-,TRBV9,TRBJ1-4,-,TGTGCCAGCAGCTCCGGGGGGGGTGCTGCTAATGAAAAACTGTTTTTT,CASSSGGGAANEKLFF
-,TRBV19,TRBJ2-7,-,TGTGCCAGTAGTATGGAAGGGGGTCTCCCCTACGAGCAGTACTTC,CASSMEGGLPYEQYF
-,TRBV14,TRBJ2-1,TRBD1,TGTGCCAGCAGCCAAGATGGGGACAGGGGCGCCCTTAGGGATGAGCAGTTCTTC,CASSQDGDRGALRDEQFF
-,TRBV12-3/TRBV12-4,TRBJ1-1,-,TGTGCCAGCAGTTTAGTGGGGCTCGAAGCTTTCTTT,CASSLVGLEAFF
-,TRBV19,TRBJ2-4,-,TGTGCCAGTAGTAGGGGAGCCCAAAACATTCAGTACTTC,CASSRGAQNIQYF
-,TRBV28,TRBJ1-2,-,TGTGCCAGCAGCCTCGGGGGAAACTATGGCTACACCTTC,CASSLGGNYGYTF
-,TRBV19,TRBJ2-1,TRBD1,TGTGCCAGTGCCTCATGGGACAGGGTCTACAATGAGCAGTTCTTC,CASASWDRVYNEQFF
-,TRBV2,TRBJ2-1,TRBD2,TGTGCCAGCAAAACTAGCGGTACCTACAATGAGCAGTTCTTC,CASKTSGTYNEQFF
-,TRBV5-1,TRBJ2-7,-,TGCGCCAGCAGCTTGGGGTCCATACAATACGAGCAGTACTTC,CASSLGSIQYEQYF
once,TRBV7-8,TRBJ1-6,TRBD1,TGTGCCAGCAGCCGGGACAGTATTTCACCCCTCCACTTT,CASSRDSISPLHF
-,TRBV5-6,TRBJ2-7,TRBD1,TGTGCCAGCAGCTCCTTGGTTGTCCAGGGGGCCACCTACGAGCAGTACTTC,CASSSLVVQGATYEQYF
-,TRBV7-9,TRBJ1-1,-,TGTGCCAGCAGCTCTCGACAGGCCCTTGAAGCTTTCTTT,CASSSRQALEAFF
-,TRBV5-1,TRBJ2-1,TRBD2,TGCGCCAGCAGCTCGACTAGCGGTCCCTACAATGAGCAGTTCTTC,CASSSTSGPYNEQFF
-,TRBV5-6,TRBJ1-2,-,TGTGCCAGCACCTCGGCAGCGTTAGATGGCTACACCTTC,CASTSAALDGYTF
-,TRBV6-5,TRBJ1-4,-,TGTGCCAGCAGTTCTGGGGAGGAAAAACTGTTTTTT,CASSSGEEKLFF
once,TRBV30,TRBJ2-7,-,TGTGCCTGGAGTAGGGGAAACACGGGACTCCTGAGCGAGCAGTACTTC,CAWSRGNTGLLSEQYF
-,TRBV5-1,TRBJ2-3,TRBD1,TGCGCCAGCAGCCCAGGACAGGTCGGCGCAGATACGCAGTATTTT,CASSPGQVGADTQYF
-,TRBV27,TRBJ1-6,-,TGTGCCAGCAGTTTTACACTGGCGGGCGGTGCCCTCCACTTT,CASSFTLAGGALHF
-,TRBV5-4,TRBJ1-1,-,TGTGCCAGCAGCTCGGGTGGACAGATGAACACTGAAGCTTTCTTT,CASSSGGQMNTEAFF
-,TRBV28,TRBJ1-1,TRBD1,TGTGCCAGCAGCCCGACAGGGGCCTTGAACACTGAAGCTTTCTTT,CASSPTGALNTEAFF
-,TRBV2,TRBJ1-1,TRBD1,TGTGCCAGCAGTTGGACAGGGAGGAGGACTGAAGCTTTCTTT,CASSWTGRRTEAFF